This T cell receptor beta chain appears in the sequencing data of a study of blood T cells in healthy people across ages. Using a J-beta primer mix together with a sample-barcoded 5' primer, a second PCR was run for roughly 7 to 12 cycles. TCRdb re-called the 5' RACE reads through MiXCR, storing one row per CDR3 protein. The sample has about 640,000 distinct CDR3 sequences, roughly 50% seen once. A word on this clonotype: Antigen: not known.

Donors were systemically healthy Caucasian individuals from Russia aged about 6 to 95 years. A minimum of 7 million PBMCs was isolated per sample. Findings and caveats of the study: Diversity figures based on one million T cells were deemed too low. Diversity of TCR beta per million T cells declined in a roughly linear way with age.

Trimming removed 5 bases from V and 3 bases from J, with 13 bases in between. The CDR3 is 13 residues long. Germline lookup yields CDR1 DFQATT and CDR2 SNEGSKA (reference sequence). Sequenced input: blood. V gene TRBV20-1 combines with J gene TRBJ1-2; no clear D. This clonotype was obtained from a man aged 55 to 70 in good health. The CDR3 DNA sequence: TGCAGTGCTCGAGGAGATGTGGACTATGGCTACACCTTC. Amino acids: CSARGDVDYGYTF.